These 11 T cell receptor beta chains originate from one sample sequenced in a study of blood T cell repertoires in COVID-19. Profiled with immunoSEQ multiplex PCR; TCRdb holds only in-frame clones, not every one. Among hundreds of thousands of clones listed, approximately 80% were seen once. The material sequenced was PBMCs or T cells enriched from blood (not recorded which). Source of these receptors: a woman aged 55-70 years who had recovered from COVID-19.

The genes are TRBV7-6 and TRBJ2-3, with a weak D call TRBD1 (6 bases). This CDR3 comprises 14 residues. Between the trimmed V and J ends, which lost 5 bases and 0 bases, there was a span of 9 bases. Germline V gene sequence: CDR1 SGHVS, CDR2 FNYEAQ. CDR3 protein: CASSPGQSTDTQYF. For the CDR3, the DNA is TGTGCCAGCAGCCCAGGACAGAGCACAGATACGCAGTATTTT.

CDR3: CASSLALEGWNYGYTF. The CDR3 nucleotides read TGTGCCAGCAGCTTAGCGCTGGAGGGGTGGAACTATGGCTACACCTTC. V and J are TRBV7-9 and TRBJ1-2, with D perhaps matching TRBD1 (5 bases). The CDR3 runs to 16 residues. Trimming took 0 bases from V and 2 from J, leaving 13 bases between them. Germline lookup yields CDR1 SEHNR and CDR2 FQNEAQ (reference sequence).

The table lists this clone with many counts. This chain uses TRBV2 with TRBJ2-1; 8 nucleotides match TRBD2. Looked up from germline, CDR1 is SNHLY and CDR2 is FYNNEI. Trimming took 2 bases from V and 4 from J; bases not matched to a gene: 7. The length of the CDR3 is 16 residues. The CDR3 protein is CASSEQAGGWYNEQFF. The CDR3 DNA follows: TGTGCCAGCAGTGAACAGGCGGGAGGATGGTACAATGAGCAGTTCTTC.

This clone came up a few times. This chain links TRBV9 with TRBJ1-5, with D perhaps matching TRBD1 (5 bases). The germline gives CDR1 SGDLS, CDR2 YYNGEE. Between the trimmed V and J ends, which lost 0 bases and 10 bases, there was a span of 14 bases. The CDR3 is made up of 14 amino acids. DNA for the CDR3: TGTGCCAGCAGCGTAGATGGGAGCGGGGGTCCCCAGCATTTT. Amino acids: CASSVDGSGGPQHF.

The chain carries TRBV13 and TRBJ1-1; possible D gene TRBD1, 5 bases. The CDR3 length is 15 residues. Trimming shortened V by 4 bases and J by 0 bases, and 12 bases separated the two germline ends. Per germline, CDR1 PRHDT and CDR2 FYEKMQ (reference sequence). CDR3 bases: TGTGCCAGCAGCTCCAGGGTCATCTTGAACACTGAAGCTTTCTTT. It specifies CASSSRVILNTEAFF.

In this sample, this clone turned up a few times. The V call is TRBV25-1, the J call TRBJ2-1, with 8 bases that match TRBD2. CDR3 length: 13 amino acids. Germline V gene data show CDR1 as MGHDK and CDR2 as SYGVNS. V lost 10 bases to trimming and J lost 3 bases; unmatched junction nucleotides: 5. The CDR3 is CATSRGGYNEQFF. The CDR3 coding sequence is TGTGCCACCAGCCGGGGGGGCTACAATGAGCAGTTCTTC.

The rearrangement joins TRBV10-3 to TRBJ1-2; 8 nucleotides match TRBD1. Germline V gene sequence: CDR1 ENHRY, CDR2 SYGVKD. The J segment lost 10 bases and the V segment lost 6 bases, leaving 10 bases of the junction unmatched. The CDR3 covers 13 residues. The CDR3 loop is CAIRGTGSSDYTF. CDR3 sequence (DNA): TGTGCCATCAGGGGGACAGGTAGCTCTGACTACACCTTC.

The chain couples TRBV7-2 to TRBJ1-2, with D tentatively TRBD1 (5 bases). Per germline, CDR1 SGHTA and CDR2 FQGNSA. The V and J ends lost 0 bases and 5 bases respectively, with 13 bases between them. This CDR3 contains 15 residues. In DNA, the CDR3 is TGTGCCAGCAGCTTAGCGTCGCCCCGGGGGTATGGCTACACCTTC. Protein sequence: CASSLASPRGYGYTF.

The V gene is TRBV10-3, the J gene TRBJ1-6, with D perhaps matching TRBD1 (5 bases). Trimming removed 4 bases from V and 0 bases from J, with 10 bases in between. The CDR3 consists of 16 residues. The V gene's germline CDR1 is ENHRY and CDR2 SYGVKD. For the CDR3, the DNA is TGTGCCATCAGTGGACAGTCGAGCTCCTATAATTCACCCCTCCACTTT. It encodes CAISGQSSSYNSPLHF.

V is TRBV5-1 and J is TRBJ1-2, with D perhaps matching TRBD1 (5 bases). The germline V gene has CDR1 SGHRS and CDR2 YFSETQ. The CDR3 spans 12 residues. Trimming took off 4 bases at V and 8 bases at J, with 12 bases between the two ends. The CDR3 nucleotides are TGCGCCAGCAGCCAGGAGGGGAGAGGCTACACCTTC. Its translation: CASSQEGRGYTF.

J is TRBJ2-7 and V is TRBV18; D gene ambiguous. Per the germline V gene, CDR1 is KGHSH and CDR2 is LQKENI. The ends were cut back, 3 bases at V and 3 bases at J, with 9 bases in the middle. The CDR3 loop spans 13 amino acids. CDR3 nucleotide sequence: TGTGCCAGCTCACCCGTTAATTACTACGAGCAGTACTTC. It translates to CASSPVNYYEQYF.